These T cell receptor beta chains were read from a single sample in a study of Ad26.COV2.S vaccination and SARS-CoV-2 variants. Measured with immunoSEQ multiplex PCR; TCRdb has only the in-frame clones, and not every one. The repertoire holds approximately 97,000 clones, with 60% to 85% as singletons. This sample comprised peripheral blood, obtained after recovery from COVID-19. The receptors come from a human donor who had recovered from COVID-19. Each CDR3 is given with its conserved first and last residue. A D gene is named only where the DNA matches it firmly. Where a row states a size, it is once, few, many or the class of an expanded clone; other rows omit it.

>TRBV4-3|.|TRBJ2-5|.
CASSQDWAPGETQYF
TGCGCCAGCAGCCAAGATTGGGCTCCTGGGGAGACCCAGTACTTC
>TRBV3-1/TRBV3-2|.|TRBJ2-7|few
CASSRSADSYEQYF
TGTGCCAGCAGCCGCAGCGCAGACTCCTACGAGCAGTACTTC
>TRBV6-5|.|TRBJ2-3|.
CASSYGGSTDTQYF
TGTGCCAGCAGTTACGGCGGTAGCACAGATACGCAGTATTTT
>TRBV18|.|TRBJ2-1|.
CASSLSTKGEQFF
TGTGCCAGCTCACTCTCAACTAAGGGGGAGCAGTTCTTC
>TRBV27|TRBD2|TRBJ2-3|.
CASSLSILAGGSTDTQYF
TGTGCCAGCAGTTTATCGATTCTAGCGGGGGGGAGCACAGATACGCAGTATTTT
>TRBV2|.|TRBJ1-5|.
CASRIDSGSNQPQHF
TGTGCCAGCAGGATCGACAGTGGGTCCAATCAGCCCCAGCATTTT
>TRBV7-9|.|TRBJ1-1|few
CASSLAGMNTEAFF
TGTGCCAGCAGCTTGGCAGGGATGAACACTGAAGCTTTCTTT
>TRBV28|.|TRBJ1-4|.
CASRGNEKLFF
TGTGCCAGCAGGGGGAATGAAAAACTGTTTTTT
>TRBV4-1|.|TRBJ1-3|few
CASSQALLSRDRRNTIYF
TGCGCCAGCAGCCAAGCCTTGTTGTCGCGGGACCGCAGAAACACCATATATTTT
>TRBV10-3|TRBD1|TRBJ1-6|.
CAISEGQGNSPLHF
TGTGCCATCAGTGAGGGACAGGGAAATTCACCCCTCCACTTT
>TRBV7-2|.|TRBJ2-3|many
CASSLGGDRFTQYF
TGTGCCAGCAGCTTAGGAGGAGACAGATTTACGCAGTATTTT
>TRBV5-1|.|TRBJ2-1|.
CASLVDSNSYNEQFF
TGCGCCAGCCTGGTGGACAGCAACAGCTACAATGAGCAGTTCTTC
>TRBV2|.|TRBJ1-6|.
CASNRNNSPLHF
TGTGCCAGCAACAGAAATAATTCACCCCTCCACTTT
>TRBV7-9|.|TRBJ2-5|.
CASSSETQYF
TGTGCCAGCAGTTCTGAGACCCAGTACTTC
>TRBV28|TRBD1|TRBJ1-5|few
CATQGGNQPQHF
TGTGCCACCCAGGGGGGCAATCAGCCCCAGCATTTT
>TRBV24-1|TRBD1|TRBJ2-1|.
CATGTGSINEQFF
TGTGCCACCGGGACAGGATCCATCAATGAGCAGTTCTTC
>TRBV7-9|.|TRBJ1-4|.
CASSFAAANEKLFF
TGTGCCAGCAGCTTCGCCGCGGCTAATGAAAAACTGTTTTTT
>TRBV7-2|TRBD2|TRBJ2-7|few
CASSLLAGASYEQYF
TGTGCCAGCAGCCTTCTAGCGGGCGCTTCTTACGAGCAGTACTTC
>TRBV11-2|TRBD1|TRBJ1-2|.
CASSPPGQGVVNGYTF
TGTGCCAGCAGCCCCCCGGGACAGGGTGTCGTGAATGGCTACACCTTC
>TRBV6-1|.|TRBJ1-2|few
CASSEPQWIQGERDGYTF
TGTGCCAGCAGTGAACCTCAATGGATACAGGGAGAGCGGGATGGCTACACCTTC
>TRBV7-9|.|TRBJ1-3|.
CASSLDGVEGNTIYF
TGTGCCAGCAGCTTAGATGGGGTCGAGGGAAACACCATATATTTT
>TRBV20-1|TRBD1|TRBJ2-1|.
CSARDRVARGEQFF
TGCAGTGCTCGTGACAGGGTCGCCCGTGGTGAGCAGTTCTTC
>TRBV28|.|TRBJ2-5|once
CATGTKETQYF
TGTGCCACCGGGACCAAGGAGACCCAGTACTTC
>TRBV4-1|TRBD1|TRBJ1-5|.
CASSQDPTGGWGNQPQHF
TGCGCCAGCAGCCAAGATCCGACAGGGGGCTGGGGCAATCAGCCCCAGCATTTT
>TRBV6-5|.|TRBJ1-1|.
CASTATRQVRSEAFF
TGTGCCAGCACCGCCACACGACAGGTACGCTCCGAAGCTTTCTTT
>TRBV19|TRBD1|TRBJ2-2|once
CASSSRDRRSGELFF
TGTGCCAGTAGTAGCCGGGACAGGAGGTCCGGGGAGCTGTTTTTT
>TRBV7-2|TRBD1|TRBJ1-3|many
CASSQRQGSGNTIYF
TGTGCCAGCAGCCAAAGACAGGGCAGCGGAAACACCATATATTTT
>TRBV7-9|TRBD1|TRBJ1-2|.
CASSLEGTGYRGYTF
TGTGCCAGCAGCTTAGAGGGGACAGGGTATCGCGGCTACACCTTC
>TRBV29-1|TRBD1|TRBJ2-7|.
CSALKLMGQTYEQYF
TGCAGCGCTTTGAAGTTAATGGGACAGACCTACGAGCAGTACTTC
>TRBV2|.|TRBJ2-2|.
CASRDRNTGELFF
TGTGCCAGCAGGGACAGAAACACCGGGGAGCTGTTTTTT
>TRBV9|.|TRBJ1-1|.
CASSVDRFTEAFF
TGTGCCAGCAGCGTAGATCGGTTCACTGAAGCTTTCTTT
>TRBV18|TRBD2|TRBJ2-5|.
CASSPVAGDQETQYF
TGTGCCAGCTCACCGGTAGCGGGGGATCAAGAGACCCAGTACTTC